The sequence of this T cell receptor (beta chain) was determined in a study of human T cells and chemical hapten exposure. Across the study: Doses of diphenylcyclopropenone went to the patients' scalps weekly throughout the approximately 24-week study. Women made up most patients, who had alopecia areata, totalis or universalis. Notes on the study in general: Controls formed significantly fewer large CDR3 similarity clusters than expanded TCRs did.

This clonotype has more than one count but fewer than ten. Its specificity is not known. The time point denotes: patch test 3, about 24 weeks after DPC sensitization. As for treatment: therapeutic diphenylcyclopropenone sensitization with weekly scalp DPC. Ahead of each patch test application, blood was drawn. V was trimmed by 6 bases and J by 2 bases, leaving 14 bases between them. CDR1 and CDR2 (germline): MNHEY, SVGEGT. The CDR3 has 15 residues. TCRdb used MiXCR to reprocess the RACE reads, holding one entry per CDR3 protein. The sample has about 120,000 distinct CDR3 sequences, 10% to 12% seen once.

V gene TRBV6-2 or TRBV6-3 combines with J gene TRBJ2-1; weak D call: TRBD2 (5 bases). This receptor was identified in a woman in her fifties or sixties with alopecia areata. Some clones in this sample may be carry-over from other donors' samples. The sample in question was whole blood, obtained in connection with sensitization to the hapten diphenylcyclopropenone (DPC). CDR3 in amino acids: CASSISGFPYNEQFF. CDR3 coding DNA: TGTGCCAGCAGCATAAGCGGTTTTCCCTACAATGAGCAGTTCTTC.